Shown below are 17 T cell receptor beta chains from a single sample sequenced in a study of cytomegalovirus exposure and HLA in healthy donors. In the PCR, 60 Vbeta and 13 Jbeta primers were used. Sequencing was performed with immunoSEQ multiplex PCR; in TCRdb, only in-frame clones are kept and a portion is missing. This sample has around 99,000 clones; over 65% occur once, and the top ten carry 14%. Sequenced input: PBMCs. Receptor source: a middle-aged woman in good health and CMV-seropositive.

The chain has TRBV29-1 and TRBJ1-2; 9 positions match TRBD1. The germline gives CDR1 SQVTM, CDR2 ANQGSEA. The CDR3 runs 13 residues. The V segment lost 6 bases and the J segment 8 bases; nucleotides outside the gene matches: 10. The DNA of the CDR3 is TGCAGCGTCCGGGGACAGGGCCCTCGAGGCTACACCTTC. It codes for CSVRGQGPRGYTF.

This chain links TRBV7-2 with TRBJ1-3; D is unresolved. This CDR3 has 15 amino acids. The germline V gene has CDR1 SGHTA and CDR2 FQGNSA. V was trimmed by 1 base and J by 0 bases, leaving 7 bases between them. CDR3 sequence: CASSLGTSSGNTIYF. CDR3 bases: TGTGCCAGCAGCTTAGGGACTAGCTCTGGAAACACCATATATTTT.

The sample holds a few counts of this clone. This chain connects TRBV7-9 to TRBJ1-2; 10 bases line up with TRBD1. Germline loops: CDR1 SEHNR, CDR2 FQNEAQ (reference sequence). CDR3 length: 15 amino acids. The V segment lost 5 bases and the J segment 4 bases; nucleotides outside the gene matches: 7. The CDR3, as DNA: TGTGCCAGCAGCCTGGGACAGGGGCAACTCTATGGCTACACCTTC. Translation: CASSLGQGQLYGYTF.

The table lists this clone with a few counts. CDR3 DNA: TGTGCCAGCAGCCCGGACAGGGACACTGAAGCTTTCTTT. Its protein is CASSPDRDTEAFF. The rearrangement joins TRBV5-6 to TRBJ1-1; TRBD1 agrees at 8 bases. The CDR3 length is 13 residues. Germline values: CDR1 SGHDT, CDR2 YYEEEE. The V gene end was trimmed by 4 bases and the J gene end by 3 bases; junction bases not matched to a gene: 2.

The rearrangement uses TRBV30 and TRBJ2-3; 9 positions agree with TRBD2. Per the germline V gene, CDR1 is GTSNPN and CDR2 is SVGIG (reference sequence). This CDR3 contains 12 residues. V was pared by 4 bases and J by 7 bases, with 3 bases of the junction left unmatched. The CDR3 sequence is CAWTSGTYTQYF. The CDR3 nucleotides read TGTGCCTGGACTAGCGGGACCTATACGCAGTATTTT.

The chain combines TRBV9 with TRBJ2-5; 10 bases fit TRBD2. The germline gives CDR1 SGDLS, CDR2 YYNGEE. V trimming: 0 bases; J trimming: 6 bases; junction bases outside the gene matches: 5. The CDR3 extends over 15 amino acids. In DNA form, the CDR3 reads TGTGCCAGCAGCGTAGAGGGACTAGCGTCGCAGACCCAGTACTTC. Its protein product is CASSVEGLASQTQYF.

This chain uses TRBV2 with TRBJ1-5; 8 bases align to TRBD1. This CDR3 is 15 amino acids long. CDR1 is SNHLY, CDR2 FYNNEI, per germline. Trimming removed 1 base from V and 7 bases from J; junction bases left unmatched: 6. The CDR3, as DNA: TGTGCCAGCAGTGAAGATGGGACAGGAGGACAGCCCCAGCATTTT. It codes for CASSEDGTGGQPQHF.

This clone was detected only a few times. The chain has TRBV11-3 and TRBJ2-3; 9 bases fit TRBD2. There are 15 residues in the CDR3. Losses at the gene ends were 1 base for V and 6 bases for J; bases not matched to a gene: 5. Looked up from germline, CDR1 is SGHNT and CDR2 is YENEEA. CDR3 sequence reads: CASSLGAGGQDTQYF. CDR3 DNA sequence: TGTGCCAGCAGCTTAGGGGCGGGGGGGCAGGATACGCAGTATTTT.

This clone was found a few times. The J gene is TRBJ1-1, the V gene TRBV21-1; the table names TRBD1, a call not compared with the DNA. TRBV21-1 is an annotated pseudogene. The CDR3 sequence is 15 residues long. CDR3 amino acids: CASSDPQGVNTEAFF. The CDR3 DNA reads TGTGCCAGCAGCGACCCACAGGGGGTGAACACTGAAGCTTTCTTT.

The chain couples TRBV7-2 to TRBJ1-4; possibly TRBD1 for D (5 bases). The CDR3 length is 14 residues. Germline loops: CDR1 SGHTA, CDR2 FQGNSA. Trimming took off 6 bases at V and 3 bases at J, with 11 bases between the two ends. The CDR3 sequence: CASSRRQSNEKLFF. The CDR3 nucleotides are TGTGCCAGCAGTCGACGACAGTCTAATGAAAAACTGTTTTTT.

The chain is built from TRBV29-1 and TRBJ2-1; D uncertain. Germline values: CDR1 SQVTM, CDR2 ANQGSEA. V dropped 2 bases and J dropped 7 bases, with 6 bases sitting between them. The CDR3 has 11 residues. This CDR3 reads CSVERRNEQFF. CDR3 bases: TGCAGCGTTGAACGCAGGAATGAGCAGTTCTTC.

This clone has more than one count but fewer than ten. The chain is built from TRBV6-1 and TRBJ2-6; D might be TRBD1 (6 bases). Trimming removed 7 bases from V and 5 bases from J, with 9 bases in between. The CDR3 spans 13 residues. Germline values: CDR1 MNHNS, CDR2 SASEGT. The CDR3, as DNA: TGTGCCAGCACTCAGGGGTGGGCCAACGTCCTGACTTTC. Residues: CASTQGWANVLTF.

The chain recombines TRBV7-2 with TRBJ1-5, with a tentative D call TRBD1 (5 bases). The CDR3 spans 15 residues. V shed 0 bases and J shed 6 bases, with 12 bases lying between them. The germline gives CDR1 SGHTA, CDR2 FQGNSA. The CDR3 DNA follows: TGTGCCAGCAGCTTAGCGGCGGCAGGGTTTCAGCCCCAGCATTTT. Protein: CASSLAAAGFQPQHF.

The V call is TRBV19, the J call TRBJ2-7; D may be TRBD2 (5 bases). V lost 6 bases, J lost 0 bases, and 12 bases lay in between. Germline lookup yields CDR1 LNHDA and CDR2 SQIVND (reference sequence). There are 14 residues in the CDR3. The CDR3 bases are TGTGCCAGTAGGAGATCTACTAGCTCCTACGAGCAGTACTTC. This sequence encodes CASRRSTSSYEQYF. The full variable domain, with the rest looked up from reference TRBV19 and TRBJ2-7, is DGGITQSPKYLFRKEGQNVTLSCEQNLNHDAMYWYRQDPGQGLRLIYYSQIVNDFQKGDIAEGYSVSREKKESFPLTVTSAQKNPTAFYLCASRRSTSSYEQYFGPGTRLTVT.

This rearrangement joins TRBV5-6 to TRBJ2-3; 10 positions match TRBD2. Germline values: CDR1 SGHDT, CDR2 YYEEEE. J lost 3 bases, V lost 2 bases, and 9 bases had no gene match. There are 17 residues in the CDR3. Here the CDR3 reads CASSLAGGPGWTDTQYF. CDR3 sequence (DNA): TGTGCCAGCAGCTTAGCGGGGGGGCCGGGTTGGACAGATACGCAGTATTTT. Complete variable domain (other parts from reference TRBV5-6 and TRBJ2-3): DAGVTQSPTHLIKTRGQQVTLRCSPKSGHDTVSWYQQALGQGPQFIFQYYEEEERQRGNFPDRFSGHQFPNYSSELNVNALLLGDSALYLCASSLAGGPGWTDTQYFGPGTRLTVL.

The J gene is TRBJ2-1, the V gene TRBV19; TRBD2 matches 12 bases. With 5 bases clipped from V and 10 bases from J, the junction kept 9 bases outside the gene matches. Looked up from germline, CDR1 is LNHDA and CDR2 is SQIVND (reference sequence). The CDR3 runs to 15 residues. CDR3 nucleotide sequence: TGTGCCAGTAGTTCTTTCGGACTAGCGGGGTCAGAGCAGTTCTTC. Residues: CASSSFGLAGSEQFF.

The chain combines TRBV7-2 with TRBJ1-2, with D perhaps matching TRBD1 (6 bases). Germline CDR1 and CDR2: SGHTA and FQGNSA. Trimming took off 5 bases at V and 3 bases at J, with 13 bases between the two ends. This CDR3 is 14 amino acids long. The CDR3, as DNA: TGTGCCAGCAGCCCACAGTGGACAGACTATGGCTACACCTTC. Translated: CASSPQWTDYGYTF.